This TCR beta chain comes out of a study of cytomegalovirus exposure and HLA in healthy donors. About the study: Assignment to the Caucasian-associated ancestry cluster applied to about 80% of the 300 to 500 genotyped donors.

This clone was seen a handful of times. The antigen is unknown. It was with 60 Vbeta and 13 Jbeta primers that the PCR ran. Profiling relied on immunoSEQ multiplex PCR, and the TCRdb table lists in-frame clones only, not all of them. Of more than 110,000 clones in the sample, roughly 10% were seen once. Germline CDR1 is SGHVS and CDR2 is FQNEAQ. With 5 bases removed from V and 5 bases from J, the gap between germline ends came to 10 bases. The length of the CDR3 is 13 residues. Points from the study as a whole: Sequencing had likely introduced a cluster of highly shared sequence variants as an artifact. A link between a missense DCLRE1C variant and TCR beta V- and J-gene trimming emerged from a later analysis. According to the study, roughly 180 TCR beta chains were cytomegalovirus-associated.

The gene calls are TRBV7-8 and TRBJ1-5, with D possibly being TRBD1 (6 bases). The receptor comes from a man aged 45-60 years in good health and CMV-seronegative. Sequenced: PBMCs. CDR3 residues: CASSGRGDQPQHF. CDR3 DNA: TGTGCCAGCAGCGGGAGGGGGGATCAGCCCCAGCATTTT.